The 9 T cell receptor beta chains presented below share a single source sample, sequenced in a study of regulatory T cells in long-lasting Graves disease. Library construction for TCR beta used iRepertoire HTBI primers and Arm-PCR of CDR3 regions. In TCRdb, the multiplex PCR reads were re-called with MiXCR into one record per CDR3 protein. The sample carries some 370,000 distinct CDR3 sequences, around 21% recorded once. The time point is: persistent/refractory GD, antithyroid drugs over 5 years with positive TRAb. From PBMCs, RNA was extracted and then used to make the TCR library. The sequencing used peripheral blood mononuclear cells (PBMCs), collected when the disease was refractory, from a patient treated with antithyroid drugs. Receptor source: a female donor with Graves disease.

The V call is TRBV19, the J call TRBJ1-2; 9 bases align to TRBD1. The V gene's germline CDR1 is LNHDA and CDR2 SQIVND (reference sequence). V lost 9 bases and J lost 4; bases outside the gene matches: 15. The CDR3 has 16 residues. This CDR3 reads CASQPSRVTGGYGYTF. The CDR3 bases are TGTGCCAGCCAACCGTCGAGAGTGACAGGGGGCTATGGCTACACCTTC. Supplemented by reference TRBV19 and TRBJ1-2, the full variable domain reads DGGITQSPKYLFRKEGQNVTLSCEQNLNHDAMYWYRQDPGQGLRLIYYSQIVNDFQKGDIAEGYSVSREKKESFPLTVTSAQKNPTAFYLCASQPSRVTGGYGYTFGSGTRLTVV.

Many counts were recorded for this clonotype. V usage is TRBV28 and J usage is TRBJ1-6; maybe TRBD1 (6 bases). Looked up from germline, CDR1 is MDHEN and CDR2 is SYDVKM. This CDR3 is 14 amino acids long. V lost 5 bases and J lost 5, with 10 bases in between. DNA for the CDR3: TGTGCCAGCAGTAATGGACAGAATAATTCACCCCTCCACTTT. Amino acid sequence: CASSNGQNNSPLHF. Variable domain in full (rest from reference TRBV28 and TRBJ1-6): DVKVTQSSRYLVKRTGEKVFLECVQDMDHENMFWYRQDPGLGLRLIYFSYDVKMKEKGDIPEGYSVSREKKERFSLILESASTNQTSMYLCASSNGQNNSPLHFGNGTRLTVT.

This clonotype occurred a few times. Here the CDR3 reads CSVEGLAGVPETQYF. DNA for the CDR3: TGCAGCGTTGAAGGACTAGCGGGAGTCCCAGAGACCCAGTACTTC. The rearrangement uses TRBV29-1 and TRBJ2-5; 12 nucleotides agree with TRBD2. V lost 1 base and J lost 4; bases outside the gene matches: 4. Germline values: CDR1 SQVTM, CDR2 ANQGSEA. This CDR3 region has 15 residues.

The table lists this clonotype with a few counts. The chain has TRBV7-9 and TRBJ2-5; weak D call: TRBD1 (6 bases). There are 16 residues in the CDR3. Germline V gene data show CDR1 as SEHNR and CDR2 as FQNEAQ (reference sequence). Trimming left V 5 bases short and J 4 bases short, with 20 bases between. CDR3 amino acids: CASSPPVGQAIETQYF. The CDR3 region has the DNA TGTGCCAGCAGCCCTCCCGTGGGACAAGCCATAGAGACCCAGTACTTC.

This clonotype was seen repeatedly, ten times or more. The rearrangement links TRBV6-1 to TRBJ2-5; the match to TRBD2 covers 13 bases. The CDR3 is 16 residues long. Germline trimming cut 5 bases from V and 0 bases from J; bases unmatched to any gene: 3. Germline V gene lookup returns CDR1 MNHNS and CDR2 SASEGT. The CDR3 sequence: CASSLGLAGDQETQYF. The CDR3 DNA reads TGTGCCAGCAGTCTCGGACTAGCGGGGGACCAAGAGACCCAGTACTTC.

The rearrangement uses TRBV28 and TRBJ1-6; D is ambiguous. Trimming left V 5 bases short and J 7 bases short, with 9 bases between. The CDR3 is 13 residues long. Germline CDR1 is MDHEN and CDR2 is SYDVKM. The CDR3 region has the DNA TGTGCCAGCAGTGATTATGGAAATTCACCCCTCCACTTT. Protein product: CASSDYGNSPLHF.

This clonotype was observed many times. The V gene is TRBV29-1, the J gene TRBJ1-1; the D gene is possibly TRBD1 (6 bases). CDR1 and CDR2 from the germline V gene are SQVTM and ANQGSEA. The CDR3 length is 13 residues. V lost 8 bases and J 1 base, leaving 14 bases between the germline ends. The CDR3 region is CSFKQGPNTEAFF. In DNA, the CDR3 is TGCAGCTTTAAACAGGGCCCGAACACTGAAGCTTTCTTT. Variable domain in full (rest from reference TRBV29-1 and TRBJ1-1): SAVISQKPSRDICQRGTSLTIQCQVDSQVTMMFWYRQQPGQSLTLIATANQGSEATYESGFVIDKFPISRPNLTFSTLTVSNMSPEDSSIYLCSFKQGPNTEAFFGQGTRLTVV.

The chain links TRBV5-5 to TRBJ2-5; 12 nucleotides align to TRBD2. V gave up 4 bases and J gave up 1 base; unmatched junction bases: 2. Germline lookup yields CDR1 SGHKS and CDR2 YYEKEE (reference sequence). The CDR3 contains 15 residues. CDR3 in DNA: TGTGCCAGCAGCGAGGGACTAGCGGGCCAAGAGACCCAGTACTTC. This translates into CASSEGLAGQETQYF.

This clonotype has a count of ten or more. The chain couples TRBV28 to TRBJ2-7, with TRBD2 matching 11 bases. Losses at the gene ends were 6 bases for V and 5 bases for J; bases not matched to a gene: 12. This CDR3 has 16 residues. CDR1 and CDR2 from the germline V gene are MDHEN and SYDVKM. The CDR3 spells CASSPTSGSFLDEQYF. The CDR3 region has the DNA TGTGCCAGCAGCCCAACTAGCGGGAGCTTCTTGGACGAGCAGTACTTC.